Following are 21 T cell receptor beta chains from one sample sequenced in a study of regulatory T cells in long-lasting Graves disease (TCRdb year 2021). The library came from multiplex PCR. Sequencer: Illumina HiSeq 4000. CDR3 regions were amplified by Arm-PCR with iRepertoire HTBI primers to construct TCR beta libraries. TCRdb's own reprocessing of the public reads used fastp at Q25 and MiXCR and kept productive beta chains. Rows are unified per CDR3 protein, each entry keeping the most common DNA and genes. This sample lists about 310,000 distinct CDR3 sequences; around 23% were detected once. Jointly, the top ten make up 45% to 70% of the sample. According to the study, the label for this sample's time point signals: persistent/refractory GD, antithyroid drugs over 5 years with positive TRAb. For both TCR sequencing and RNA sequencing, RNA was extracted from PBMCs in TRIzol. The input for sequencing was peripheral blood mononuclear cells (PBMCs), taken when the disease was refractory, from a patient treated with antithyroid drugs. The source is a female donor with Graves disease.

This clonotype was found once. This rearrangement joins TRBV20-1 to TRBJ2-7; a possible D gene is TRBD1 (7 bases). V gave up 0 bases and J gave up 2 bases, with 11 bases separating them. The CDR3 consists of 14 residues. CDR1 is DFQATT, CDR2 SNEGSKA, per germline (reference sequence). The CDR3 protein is CSARDGGGAYEQYF. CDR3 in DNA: TGCAGTGCTAGAGATGGAGGGGGCGCCTACGAGCAGTACTTC.

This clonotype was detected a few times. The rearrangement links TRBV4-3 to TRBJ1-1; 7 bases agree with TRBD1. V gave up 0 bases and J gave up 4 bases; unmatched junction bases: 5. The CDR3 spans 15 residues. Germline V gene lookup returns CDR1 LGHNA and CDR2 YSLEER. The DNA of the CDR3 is TGCGCCAGCAGCCAAGACCGAACAGGGGTCACTGAAGCTTTCTTT. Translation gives CASSQDRTGVTEAFF.

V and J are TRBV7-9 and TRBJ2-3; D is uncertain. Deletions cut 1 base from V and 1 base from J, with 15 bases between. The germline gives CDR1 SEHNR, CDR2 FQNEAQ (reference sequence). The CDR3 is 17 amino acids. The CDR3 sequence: CASSLEWSIGRTDTQYF. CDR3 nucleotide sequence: TGTGCCAGCAGCTTAGAATGGTCCATAGGACGCACAGATACGCAGTATTTT. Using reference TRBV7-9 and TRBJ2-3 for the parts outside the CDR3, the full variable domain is DTGVSQNPRHKITKRGQNVTFRCDPISEHNRLYWYRQTLGQGPEFLTYFQNEAQLEKSRLLSDRFSAERPKGSFSTLEIQRTEQGDSAMYLCASSLEWSIGRTDTQYFGPGTRLTVL.

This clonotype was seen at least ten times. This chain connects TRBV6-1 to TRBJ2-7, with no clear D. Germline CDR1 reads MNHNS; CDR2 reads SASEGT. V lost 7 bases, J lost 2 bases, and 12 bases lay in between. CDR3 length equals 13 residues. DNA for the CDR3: TGTGCCAGCACCCTGGACGGTACCTACGAGCAGTACTTC. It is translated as CASTLDGTYEQYF.

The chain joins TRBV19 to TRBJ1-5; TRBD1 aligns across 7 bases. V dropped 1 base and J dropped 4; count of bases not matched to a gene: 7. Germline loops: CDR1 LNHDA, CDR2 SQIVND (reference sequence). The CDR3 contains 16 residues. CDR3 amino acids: CASSIAGGQVNQPQHF. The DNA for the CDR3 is TGTGCCAGTAGTATAGCCGGCGGACAGGTGAATCAGCCCCAGCATTTT. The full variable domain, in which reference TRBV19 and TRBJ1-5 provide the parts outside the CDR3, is DGGITQSPKYLFRKEGQNVTLSCEQNLNHDAMYWYRQDPGQGLRLIYYSQIVNDFQKGDIAEGYSVSREKKESFPLTVTSAQKNPTAFYLCASSIAGGQVNQPQHFGDGTRLSIL.

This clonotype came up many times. Here the CDR3 DNA reads TGCAGTGCTAGACAAGGCGGCATACAAGAGACCCAGTACTTC. Its protein is CSARQGGIQETQYF. V and J are TRBV20-1 and TRBJ2-5; no firm D call. This CDR3 region has 14 residues. V dropped 2 bases and J dropped 2 bases, with 12 bases sitting between them. Per the germline V gene, CDR1 is DFQATT and CDR2 is SNEGSKA (reference sequence).

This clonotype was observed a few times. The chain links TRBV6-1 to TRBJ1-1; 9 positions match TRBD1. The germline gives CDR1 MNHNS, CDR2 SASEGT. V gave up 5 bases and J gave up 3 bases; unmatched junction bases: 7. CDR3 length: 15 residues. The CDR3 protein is CASSQTGGFDTEAFF. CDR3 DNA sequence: TGTGCCAGCAGTCAGACAGGGGGTTTTGACACTGAAGCTTTCTTT.

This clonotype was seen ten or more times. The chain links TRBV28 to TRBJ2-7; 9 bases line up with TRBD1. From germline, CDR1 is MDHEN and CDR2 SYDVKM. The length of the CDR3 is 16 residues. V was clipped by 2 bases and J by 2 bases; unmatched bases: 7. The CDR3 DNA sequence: TGTGCCAGCAGTTTACCTTCACAGGGGGCCACCTACGAGCAGTACTTC. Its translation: CASSLPSQGATYEQYF.

The CDR3 loop reads CASSAPSGANTGELFF. Written as DNA, the CDR3 is TGTGCCAGCAGTGCGCCCAGCGGGGCGAACACCGGGGAGCTGTTTTTT. J is TRBJ2-2 and V is TRBV28; 7 nucleotides line up with TRBD2. The CDR3 has 16 amino acids. Germline V gene sequence: CDR1 MDHEN, CDR2 SYDVKM. Losses at the gene ends were 5 bases for V and 0 bases for J; bases not matched to a gene: 6.

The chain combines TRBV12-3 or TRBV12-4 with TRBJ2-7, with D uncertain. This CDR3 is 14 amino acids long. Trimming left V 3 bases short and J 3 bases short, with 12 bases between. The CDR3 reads CASSFFGDNYEQYF. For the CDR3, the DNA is TGTGCCAGCAGTTTTTTTGGAGACAACTACGAGCAGTACTTC.

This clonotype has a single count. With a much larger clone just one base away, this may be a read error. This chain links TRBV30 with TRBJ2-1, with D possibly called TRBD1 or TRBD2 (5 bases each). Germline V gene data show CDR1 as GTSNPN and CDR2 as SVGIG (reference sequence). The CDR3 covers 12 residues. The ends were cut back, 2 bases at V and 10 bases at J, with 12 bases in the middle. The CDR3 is CAWSRNGDEQFF. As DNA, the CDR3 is TGTGCCTGGAGTCGTAATGGGGACGAGCAGTTCTTC.

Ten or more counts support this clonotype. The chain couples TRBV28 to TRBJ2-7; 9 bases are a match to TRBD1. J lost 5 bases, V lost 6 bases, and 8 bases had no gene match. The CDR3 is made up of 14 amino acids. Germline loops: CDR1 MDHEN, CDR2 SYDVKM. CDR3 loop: CASRTTGTGNEQYF. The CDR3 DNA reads TGTGCCAGCAGGACCACCGGGACAGGGAACGAGCAGTACTTC.

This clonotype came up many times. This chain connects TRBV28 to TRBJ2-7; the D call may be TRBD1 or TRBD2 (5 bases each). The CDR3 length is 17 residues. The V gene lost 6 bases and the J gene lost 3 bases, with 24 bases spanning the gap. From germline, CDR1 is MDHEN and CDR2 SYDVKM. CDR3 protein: CASSLPVGGTADYEQYF. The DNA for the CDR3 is TGTGCCAGCAGCCTCCCAGTTGGGGGTACCGCCGACTACGAGCAGTACTTC.

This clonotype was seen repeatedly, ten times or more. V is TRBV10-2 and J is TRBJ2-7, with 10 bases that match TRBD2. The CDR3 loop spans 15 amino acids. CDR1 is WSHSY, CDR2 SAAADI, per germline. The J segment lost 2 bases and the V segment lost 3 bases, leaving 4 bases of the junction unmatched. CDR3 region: CASSDSSGSTYEQYF. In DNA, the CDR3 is TGCGCCAGCAGTGACTCTAGCGGGAGCACCTACGAGCAGTACTTC.

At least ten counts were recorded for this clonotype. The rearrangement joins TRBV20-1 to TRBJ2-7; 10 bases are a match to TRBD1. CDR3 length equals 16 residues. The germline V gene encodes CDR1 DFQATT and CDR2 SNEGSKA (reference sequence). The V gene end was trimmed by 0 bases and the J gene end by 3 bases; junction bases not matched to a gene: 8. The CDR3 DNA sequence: TGCAGTGCTAGAGATCTCCAACGGGACAGGGGCTACGAGCAGTACTTC. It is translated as CSARDLQRDRGYEQYF.

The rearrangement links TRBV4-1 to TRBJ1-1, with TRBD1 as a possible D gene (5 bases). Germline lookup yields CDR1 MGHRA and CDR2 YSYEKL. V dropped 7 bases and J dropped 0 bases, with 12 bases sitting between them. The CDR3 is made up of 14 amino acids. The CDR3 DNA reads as TGCGCCAGCATGGGGACCCCTTTGAACACTGAAGCTTTCTTT. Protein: CASMGTPLNTEAFF.

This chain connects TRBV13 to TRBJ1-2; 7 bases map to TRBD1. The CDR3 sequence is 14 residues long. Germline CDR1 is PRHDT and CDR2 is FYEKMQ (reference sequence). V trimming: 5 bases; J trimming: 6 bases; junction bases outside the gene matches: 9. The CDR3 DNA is TGTGCCAGCAGCGGGATGACAGGGATCCATGGCTACACCTTC. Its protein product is CASSGMTGIHGYTF.

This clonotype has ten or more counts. Here the CDR3 reads CASREGPSNQPQHF. The CDR3 DNA reads TGTGCCAGCAGGGAAGGGCCTAGCAATCAGCCCCAGCATTTT. This sequence joins TRBV28 and TRBJ1-5, with D hard to call. Trimming took off 6 bases at V and 0 bases at J, with 9 bases between the two ends. Germline-derived CDR1 and CDR2 are MDHEN and SYDVKM. The CDR3 is 14 residues long.

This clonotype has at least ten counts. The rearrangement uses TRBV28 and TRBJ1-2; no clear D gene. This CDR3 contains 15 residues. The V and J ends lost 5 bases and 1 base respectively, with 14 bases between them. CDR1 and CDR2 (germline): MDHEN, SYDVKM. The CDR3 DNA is TGTGCCAGCAGTCCCTCCGGAGGGCGTAACTATGGCTACACCTTC. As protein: CASSPSGGRNYGYTF.

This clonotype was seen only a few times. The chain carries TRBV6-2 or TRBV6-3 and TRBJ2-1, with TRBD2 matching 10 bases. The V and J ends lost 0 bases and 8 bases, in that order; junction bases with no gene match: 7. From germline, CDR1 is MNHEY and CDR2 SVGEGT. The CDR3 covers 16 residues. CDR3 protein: CASSYSIAGGSYEQFF. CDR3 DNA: TGTGCCAGCAGTTACTCGATAGCGGGAGGTTCCTATGAGCAGTTCTTC.

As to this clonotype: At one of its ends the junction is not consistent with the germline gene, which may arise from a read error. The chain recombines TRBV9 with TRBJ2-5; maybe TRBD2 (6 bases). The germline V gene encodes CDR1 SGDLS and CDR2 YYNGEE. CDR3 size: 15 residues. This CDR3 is CASSLGLQPRETQYF. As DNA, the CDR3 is TGCGCCAGCAGCTTAGGACTACAACCCCGGGAGACCCAGTACTTC.